A selection of T cell receptor beta chains follows, all from one sample in a study of blood T cell repertoires in COVID-19. The repertoire was sequenced with immunoSEQ multiplex PCR; TCRdb's copy has only in-frame clones and lacks some. This sample has approximately 500,000 clones; 85% to 90% occur once, and the top ten carry around 7.8%. Sequencing was carried out using peripheral blood. Source of these receptors: a woman in her 50s with COVID-19, enrolled during active disease. CDR3s include the opening cysteine and the closing phenylalanine or tryptophan. A D gene is named only where the DNA matches it firmly. Rows give clone size only sometimes, using once, few, many, or a class for an expanded clone.

cdr3_nt	cdr3_aa	clone_size	d_call	j_call	v_call
TGTGCCAGTAGACCTACGTGGACTGTTGAAACCGGACTCAATCAGCCCCAGCATTTT	CASRPTWTVETGLNQPQHF	.	.	TRBJ1-5	TRBV19
TGTGCCAGCAGCTTACCAGGGGTCGATGAGCAGTTCTTC	CASSLPGVDEQFF	.	.	TRBJ2-1	TRBV5-6
TGTGCCTGGAGTGTTGCCAGTATCGATCAGCCCCAGCATTTT	CAWSVASIDQPQHF	.	.	TRBJ1-5	TRBV30
TGTGCCAGCAGCTTAGCCTCGGGGGGGGGCACAGATACGCAGTATTTT	CASSLASGGGTDTQYF	.	TRBD2	TRBJ2-3	TRBV11-3
TGCGCCAGCAGTGAATTCCCCCCGGGACAGGGGTACTTTCGAGGCAATCAGCCCCAGCATTTT	CASSEFPPGQGYFRGNQPQHF	.	TRBD1	TRBJ1-5	TRBV10-2
TGTGCCAGCAGTGTGCCAGACTATGGCTACACCTTC	CASSVPDYGYTF	once	.	TRBJ1-2	TRBV2
TGTGCCACCAGCACGCCCCAAGGGGGAAGATACACTGAAGCTTTCTTT	CATSTPQGGRYTEAFF	.	.	TRBJ1-1	TRBV15
TGTGCCAGCAGCTCTCAGGGGGCGGATACGCAGTATTTT	CASSSQGADTQYF	.	TRBD1	TRBJ2-3	TRBV7-2
TGTGCCAGCTCACCCACGGGACTTTATAATTCACCCCTCCACTTT	CASSPTGLYNSPLHF	.	.	TRBJ1-6	TRBV18
TGTGCCAGCAGCCATATGTTCAACACCGGGGAGCTGTTTTTT	CASSHMFNTGELFF	.	.	TRBJ2-2	TRBV3-1/TRBV3-2
TGTGCCAGCAGTATTACCGGATGGGCCTCCTACGAGCAGTACTTC	CASSITGWASYEQYF	.	.	TRBJ2-7	TRBV6-5
TGTGCCAGCAGGCCTGACAGGATTGGAAACACCATATATTTT	CASRPDRIGNTIYF	once	.	TRBJ1-3	TRBV3-1/TRBV3-2
TGTGCCAGCAGCGTAGCCCCAGGGGTCGAAGTCGGGCAGTACTTC	CASSVAPGVEVGQYF	.	.	TRBJ2-7	TRBV9
TGTGCCAGCAGTTCTCGATCCGGCAGGTCAAATCAGCCCCAGCATTTT	CASSSRSGRSNQPQHF	.	.	TRBJ1-5	TRBV28
TGCGCCAGCAGCTTGGCAACCCCGGGACAGGTGATCGAATATGGCTACACCTTC	CASSLATPGQVIEYGYTF	.	TRBD1	TRBJ1-2	TRBV5-1
TGTGCCACCAGTACGTGGGGGGACACAGATACGCAGTATTTT	CATSTWGDTDTQYF	.	.	TRBJ2-3	TRBV24-1
TGTGCCAGCAGCTTCGGACAGCCGCTAACAACTAATGAAAAACTGTTTTTT	CASSFGQPLTTNEKLFF	.	.	TRBJ1-4	TRBV5-8
TGCAGCGTAGGGGAGGCCTACAATGAGCAGTTCTTC	CSVGEAYNEQFF	once	.	TRBJ2-1	TRBV29-1
TGTGCCAGCAGCGGGACAGGGGATAATTCACCCCTCCACTTT	CASSGTGDNSPLHF	.	TRBD1	TRBJ1-6	TRBV9
TGTGCCAGCAGTGAAGTGGGGACAGGGTATGGCTACACCTTC	CASSEVGTGYGYTF	.	TRBD1	TRBJ1-2	TRBV6-1
TGTGCCAGCAGCCGGAGATGGGTGGAGGAACTGTTTTTT	CASSRRWVEELFF	once	.	TRBJ1-4	TRBV3-1/TRBV3-2
TGTGCCACCAGTGATTCTTGGCAGGGGGCAGAGCAGTACTTC	CATSDSWQGAEQYF	.	TRBD1	TRBJ2-7	TRBV24-1
TGCAGCGTTGGGAGATTGAACACTGAAGCTTTCTTT	CSVGRLNTEAFF	once	.	TRBJ1-1	TRBV29-1
TGTGCCTGGAGTAAGGGGGGGGCGGCAGATACGCAGTATTTT	CAWSKGGAADTQYF	.	.	TRBJ2-3	TRBV30
TGCGCCAGCAGCCCTCCGGGACAGGGATACGAGCAGTACTTC	CASSPPGQGYEQYF	.	TRBD1	TRBJ2-7	TRBV5-1
TGTGCCAGCAGCGCCGAAGCCGGGACAGGGAACACTGAAGCTTTCTTT	CASSAEAGTGNTEAFF	.	TRBD1	TRBJ1-1	TRBV9
TGTGCCAGTAGGCGACAGGGGAATGGCGAGCAGTACTTC	CASRRQGNGEQYF	.	TRBD1	TRBJ2-7	TRBV19
TGTGCCAGTGGGGAGAGCTCCTATAATTCACCCCTCCACTTT	CASGESSYNSPLHF	few	.	TRBJ1-6	TRBV2
TGCGCCAGCAGCCTGGGGACAGCCTATACATACGAGCAGTACTTC	CASSLGTAYTYEQYF	.	TRBD1	TRBJ2-7	TRBV5-1
TGTGCCTCAAAGGGGGCGCGGACTGAAGCTTTCTTT	CASKGARTEAFF	.	TRBD1	TRBJ1-1	TRBV2
TGTGCCAGCAGCCCCTCAGGGGGTTCACATTACGAGCAGTACTTC	CASSPSGGSHYEQYF	.	TRBD1	TRBJ2-7	TRBV7-6
TGTGCCAGCAGCCAAGAGGGACTAGCGCCCAATGCCTACAATGAGCAGTTCTTC	CASSQEGLAPNAYNEQFF	.	TRBD2	TRBJ2-1	TRBV4-2
TGTGCCAGCATCAGCAGGGGGAGTAATTCACCCCTCCACTTT	CASISRGSNSPLHF	.	TRBD1	TRBJ1-6	TRBV2
TGTGCCAGCAGCCCCAACCTCGACAGGCGAGGTGGCTACACCTTC	CASSPNLDRRGGYTF	.	.	TRBJ1-2	TRBV7-3
TGTGCCAGCAGCTTAAATACCTATAGGGAGCTGTTTTTT	CASSLNTYRELFF	.	.	TRBJ2-2	TRBV7-9
TGTGCCAGCAGTCCCGGCGGGGGGGGGTCTCAGCCCCAGCATTTT	CASSPGGGGSQPQHF	.	.	TRBJ1-5	TRBV6-5
TGTGCCAGCTCACCACACAGGGAGGAAAAACTGTTTTTT	CASSPHREEKLFF	.	.	TRBJ1-4	TRBV18
TGTGCCTGGGGGGCCGGGTCCTACAATGAGCAGTTCTTC	CAWGAGSYNEQFF	.	.	TRBJ2-1	TRBV30
TGTGCCACCAGTGATTTGGGAGGGCGCAACGATGGCTACACCTTC	CATSDLGGRNDGYTF	.	.	TRBJ1-2	TRBV24-1
TGTGCCAGCAGCTTAGGGACAGCCCCTAGCACAGATACGCAGTATTTT	CASSLGTAPSTDTQYF	.	TRBD1	TRBJ2-3	TRBV7-3
TGTGCCAGCTCTCCCGACAGGGTTGGCTATGGCTACACCTTC	CASSPDRVGYGYTF	.	TRBD1	TRBJ1-2	TRBV18
TGCAGCGTTGAAGATGACAGGGGAAACACCATATATTTT	CSVEDDRGNTIYF	.	.	TRBJ1-3	TRBV29-1
TGTGCCAGTACCATGGGGGCACGGCCCCAGCATTTT	CASTMGARPQHF	.	.	TRBJ1-5	TRBV19
TGTGCCAGCAGTCGGGGGGGTACCAGCTCCTACGAGCAGTACTTC	CASSRGGTSSYEQYF	.	TRBD2	TRBJ2-7	TRBV5-4
TGCGCCAGCAGGGAGGGTACGTCAGACACTGAAGCTTTCTTT	CASREGTSDTEAFF	.	.	TRBJ1-1	TRBV5-1
TGCGCCAGCAGCTTGGGAGGGAACTATGGCTACACCTTC	CASSLGGNYGYTF	.	.	TRBJ1-2	TRBV5-1
TGTGCCAGCAGTCAAAGCGGGCTTACCTACGAGCAGTACTTC	CASSQSGLTYEQYF	.	.	TRBJ2-7	TRBV28
TGTGCCATTGGGGGGGGGAGCACCCCTGTTCCTAACTATGGCTACACCTTC	CAIGGGSTPVPNYGYTF	.	.	TRBJ1-2	TRBV10-3
TGTGCCAGCAGCGTTAGGGGGACCTACCAAGAGACCCAGTACTTC	CASSVRGTYQETQYF	.	.	TRBJ2-5	TRBV11-2
TGTGCCAGAAGCTTGGCGGGGGGCTTCGGCGAGCAGTACTTC	CARSLAGGFGEQYF	.	.	TRBJ2-7	TRBV5-3
TGTGCTAGTGCCCCCACCGGGACAGGGTACCACGAGCAGTACTTC	CASAPTGTGYHEQYF	.	TRBD1	TRBJ2-7	TRBV12-5
TGTGCTAGTGGTTTGTCAAGCAATCAGCCCCAGCATTTT	CASGLSSNQPQHF	.	.	TRBJ1-5	TRBV12-5
TGTGCCGTGGGACAGGCGAGCACAGATACGCAGTATTTT	CAVGQASTDTQYF	.	TRBD1	TRBJ2-3	TRBV24-1
TGTGCCTGGAGGGGACTGCTCGAGGGCTACACCTTC	CAWRGLLEGYTF	.	.	TRBJ1-2	TRBV30
TGTGCCAGCTCCCTTGGGGGGGCCTATGGCTACACCTTC	CASSLGGAYGYTF	.	.	TRBJ1-2	TRBV12-3/TRBV12-4